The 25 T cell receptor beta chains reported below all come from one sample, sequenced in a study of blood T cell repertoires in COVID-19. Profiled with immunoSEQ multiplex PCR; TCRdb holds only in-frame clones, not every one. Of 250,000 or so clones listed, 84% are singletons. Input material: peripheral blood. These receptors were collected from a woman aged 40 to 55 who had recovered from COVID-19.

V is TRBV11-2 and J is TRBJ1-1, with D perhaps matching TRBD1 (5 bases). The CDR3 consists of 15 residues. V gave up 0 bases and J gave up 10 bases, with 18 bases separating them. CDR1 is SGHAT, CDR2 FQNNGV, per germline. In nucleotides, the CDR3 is TGTGCCAGCAGCTTAGATCAGGGTGGGGAGGTTGTAGCTTTCTTT. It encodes CASSLDQGGEVVAFF. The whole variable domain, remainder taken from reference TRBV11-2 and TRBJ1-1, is EAGVAQSPRYKIIEKRQSVAFWCNPISGHATLYWYQQILGQGPKLLIQFQNNGVVDDSQLPKDRFSAERLKGVDSTLKIQPAKLEDSAVYLCASSLDQGGEVVAFFGQGTRLTVV.

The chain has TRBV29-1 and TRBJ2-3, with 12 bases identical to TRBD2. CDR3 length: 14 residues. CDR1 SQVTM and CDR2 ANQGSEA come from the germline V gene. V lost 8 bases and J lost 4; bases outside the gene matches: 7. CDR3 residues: CSNVLAGGPDTQYF. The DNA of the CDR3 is TGCAGCAATGTGCTAGCGGGGGGGCCAGATACGCAGTATTTT.

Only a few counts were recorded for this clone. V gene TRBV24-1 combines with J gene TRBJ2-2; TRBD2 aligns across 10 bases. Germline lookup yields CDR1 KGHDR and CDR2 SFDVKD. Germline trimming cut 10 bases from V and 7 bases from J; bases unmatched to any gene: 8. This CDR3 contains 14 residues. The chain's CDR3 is CATQRGGPIGELFF. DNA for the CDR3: TGTGCCACGCAGCGGGGGGGCCCGATCGGGGAGCTGTTTTTT.

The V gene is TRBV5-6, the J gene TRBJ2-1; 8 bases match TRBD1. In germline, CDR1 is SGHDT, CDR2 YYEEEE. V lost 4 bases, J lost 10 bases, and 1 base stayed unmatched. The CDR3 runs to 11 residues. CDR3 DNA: TGTGCCAGCAGCCGGGACAGGGAGCAGTTCTTC. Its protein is CASSRDREQFF.

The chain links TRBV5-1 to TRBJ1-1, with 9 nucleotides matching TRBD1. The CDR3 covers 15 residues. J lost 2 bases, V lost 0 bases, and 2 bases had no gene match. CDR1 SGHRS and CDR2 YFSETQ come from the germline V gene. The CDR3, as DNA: TGCGCCAGCAGCTTGGGGACAGGGGATAACACTGAAGCTTTCTTT. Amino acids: CASSLGTGDNTEAFF.

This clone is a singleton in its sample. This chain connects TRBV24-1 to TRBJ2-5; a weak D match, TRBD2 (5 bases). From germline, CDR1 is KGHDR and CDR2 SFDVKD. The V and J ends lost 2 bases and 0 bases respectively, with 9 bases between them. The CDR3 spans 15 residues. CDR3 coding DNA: TGTGCCACCAGTGATTCGACGGACTACCAAGAGACCCAGTACTTC. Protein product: CATSDSTDYQETQYF.

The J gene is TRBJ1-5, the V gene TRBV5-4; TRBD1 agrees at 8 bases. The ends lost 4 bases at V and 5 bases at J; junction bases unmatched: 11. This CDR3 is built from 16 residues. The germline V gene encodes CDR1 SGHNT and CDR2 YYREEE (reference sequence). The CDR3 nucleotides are TGTGCCAGCAGCCTTGGAGGGGACAGGCCCGATCAGCCCCAGCATTTT. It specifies CASSLGGDRPDQPQHF.

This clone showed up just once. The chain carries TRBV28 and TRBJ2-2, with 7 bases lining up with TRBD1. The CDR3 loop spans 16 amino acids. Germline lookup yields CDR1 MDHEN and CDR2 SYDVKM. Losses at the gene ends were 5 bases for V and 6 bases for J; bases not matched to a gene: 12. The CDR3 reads CASSIRQGSGPGELFF. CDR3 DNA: TGTGCCAGCAGTATACGACAGGGCTCGGGGCCCGGGGAGCTGTTTTTT.

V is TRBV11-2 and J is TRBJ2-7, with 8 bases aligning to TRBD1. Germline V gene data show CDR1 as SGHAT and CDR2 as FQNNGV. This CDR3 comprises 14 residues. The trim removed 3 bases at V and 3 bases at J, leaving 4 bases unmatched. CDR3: CASSFGTGYYEQYF. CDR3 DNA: TGTGCCAGCAGCTTTGGGACAGGTTACTACGAGCAGTACTTC.

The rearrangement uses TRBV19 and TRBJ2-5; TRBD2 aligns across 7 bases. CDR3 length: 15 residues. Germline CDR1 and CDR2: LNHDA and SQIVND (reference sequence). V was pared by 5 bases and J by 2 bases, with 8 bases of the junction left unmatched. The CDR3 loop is CASSYRGAGQETQYF. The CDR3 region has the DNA TGTGCCAGTAGTTATCGGGGAGCGGGGCAAGAGACCCAGTACTTC.

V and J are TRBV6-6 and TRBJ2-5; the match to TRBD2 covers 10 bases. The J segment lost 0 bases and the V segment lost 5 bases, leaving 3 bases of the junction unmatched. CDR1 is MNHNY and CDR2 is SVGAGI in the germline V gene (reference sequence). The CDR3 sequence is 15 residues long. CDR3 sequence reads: CASSRTSGDQETQYF. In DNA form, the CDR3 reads TGTGCCAGCAGTAGGACTAGCGGAGACCAAGAGACCCAGTACTTC.

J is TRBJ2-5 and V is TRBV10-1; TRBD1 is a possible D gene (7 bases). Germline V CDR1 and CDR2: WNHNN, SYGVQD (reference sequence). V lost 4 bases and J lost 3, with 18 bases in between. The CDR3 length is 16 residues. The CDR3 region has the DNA TGCGCCAGCAGTGGGTTCAGGGGGGAGAGTGAAGAGACCCAGTACTTC. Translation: CASSGFRGESEETQYF.

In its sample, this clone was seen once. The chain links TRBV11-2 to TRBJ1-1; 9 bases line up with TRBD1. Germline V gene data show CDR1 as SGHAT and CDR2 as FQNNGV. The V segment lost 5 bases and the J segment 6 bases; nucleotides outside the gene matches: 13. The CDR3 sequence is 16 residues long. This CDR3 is CASSPATGGPNPEAFF. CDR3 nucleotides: TGTGCCAGCAGCCCGGCGACAGGGGGGCCAAACCCTGAAGCTTTCTTT.

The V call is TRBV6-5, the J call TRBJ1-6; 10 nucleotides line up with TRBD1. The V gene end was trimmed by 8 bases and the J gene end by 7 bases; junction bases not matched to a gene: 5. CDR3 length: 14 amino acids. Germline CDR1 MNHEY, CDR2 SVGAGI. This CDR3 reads CASQTGGLNSPLHF. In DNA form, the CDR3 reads TGTGCCAGCCAGACAGGGGGCTTAAATTCACCCCTCCACTTT.

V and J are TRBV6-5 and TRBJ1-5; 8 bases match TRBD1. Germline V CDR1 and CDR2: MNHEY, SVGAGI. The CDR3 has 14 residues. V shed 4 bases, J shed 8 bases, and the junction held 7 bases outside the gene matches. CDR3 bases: TGTGCCAGCAGTTCACGGACAGGGCTGGAGCCCCAGCATTTT. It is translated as CASSSRTGLEPQHF.

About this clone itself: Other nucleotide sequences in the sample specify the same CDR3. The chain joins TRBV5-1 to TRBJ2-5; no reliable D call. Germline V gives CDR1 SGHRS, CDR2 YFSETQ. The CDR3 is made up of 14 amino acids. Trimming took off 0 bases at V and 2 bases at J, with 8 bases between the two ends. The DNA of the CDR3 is TGCGCCAGCAGCTTGGCGAGAGTACAAGAGACCCAGTACTTC. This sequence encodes CASSLARVQETQYF.

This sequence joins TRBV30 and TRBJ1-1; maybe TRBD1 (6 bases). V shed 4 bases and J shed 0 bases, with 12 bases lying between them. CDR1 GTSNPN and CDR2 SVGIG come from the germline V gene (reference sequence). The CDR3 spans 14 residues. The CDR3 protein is CAWIRQALNTEAFF. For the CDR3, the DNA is TGTGCCTGGATTCGACAGGCCCTGAACACTGAAGCTTTCTTT.

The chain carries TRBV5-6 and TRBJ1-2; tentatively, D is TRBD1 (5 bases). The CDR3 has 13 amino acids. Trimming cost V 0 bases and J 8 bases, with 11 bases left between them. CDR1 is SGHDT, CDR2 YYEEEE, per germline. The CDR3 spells CASSLERGRGYTF. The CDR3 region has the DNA TGTGCCAGCAGCTTGGAACGGGGGAGAGGCTACACCTTC.

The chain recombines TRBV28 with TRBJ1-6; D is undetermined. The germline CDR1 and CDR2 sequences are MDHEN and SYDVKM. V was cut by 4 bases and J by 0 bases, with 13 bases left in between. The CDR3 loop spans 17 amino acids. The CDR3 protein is CASSSPLGSSYNSPLHF. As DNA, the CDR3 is TGTGCCAGCAGTTCCCCCCTGGGCAGCTCCTATAATTCACCCCTCCACTTT.

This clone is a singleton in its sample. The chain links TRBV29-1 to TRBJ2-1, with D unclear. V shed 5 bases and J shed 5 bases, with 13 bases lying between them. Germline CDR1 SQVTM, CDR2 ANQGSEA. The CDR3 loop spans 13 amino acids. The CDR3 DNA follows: TGCAGCGTTACCCGCCGGGTCGACAATGAGCAGTTCTTC. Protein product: CSVTRRVDNEQFF.

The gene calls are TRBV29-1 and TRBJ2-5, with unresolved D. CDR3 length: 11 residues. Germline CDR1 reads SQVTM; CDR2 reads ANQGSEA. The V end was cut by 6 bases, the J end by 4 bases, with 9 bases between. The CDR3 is CSVVEAETQYF. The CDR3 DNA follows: TGCAGCGTGGTCGAGGCAGAGACCCAGTACTTC.

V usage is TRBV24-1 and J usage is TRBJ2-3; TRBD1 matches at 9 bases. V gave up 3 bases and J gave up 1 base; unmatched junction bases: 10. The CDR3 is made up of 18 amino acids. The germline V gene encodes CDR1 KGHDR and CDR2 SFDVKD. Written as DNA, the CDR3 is TGTGCCACCAGTGATACACAGGGGGCGGTTTTAGGCACAGATACGCAGTATTTT. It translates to CATSDTQGAVLGTDTQYF.

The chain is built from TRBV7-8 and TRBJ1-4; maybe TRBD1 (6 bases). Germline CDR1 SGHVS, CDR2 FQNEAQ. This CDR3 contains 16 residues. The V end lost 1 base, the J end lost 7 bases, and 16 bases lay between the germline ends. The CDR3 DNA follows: TGTGCCAGCAGCTTAGGACGAGGGGGATTCGGTGAAAAACTGTTTTTT. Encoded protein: CASSLGRGGFGEKLFF. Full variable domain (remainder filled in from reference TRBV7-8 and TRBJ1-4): GAGVSQSPRYKVAKRGQDVALRCDPISGHVSLFWYQQALGQGPEFLTYFQNEAQLDKSGLPSDRFFAERPEGSVSTLKIQRTQQEDSAVYLCASSLGRGGFGEKLFFGSGTQLSVL.

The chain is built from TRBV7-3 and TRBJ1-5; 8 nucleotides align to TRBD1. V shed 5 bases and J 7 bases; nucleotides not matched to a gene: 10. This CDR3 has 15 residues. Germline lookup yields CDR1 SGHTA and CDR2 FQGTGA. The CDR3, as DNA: TGTGCCAGCAGCACGAAGGACAGGGTGGGACAGCCCCAGCATTTT. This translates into CASSTKDRVGQPQHF.

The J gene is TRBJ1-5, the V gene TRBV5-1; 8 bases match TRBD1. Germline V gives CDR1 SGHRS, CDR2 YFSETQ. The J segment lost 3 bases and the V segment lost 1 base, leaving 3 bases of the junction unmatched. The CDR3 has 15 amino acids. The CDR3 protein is CASSLTGGYNQPQHF. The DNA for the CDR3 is TGCGCCAGCAGCTTGACAGGGGGTTACAATCAGCCCCAGCATTTT.